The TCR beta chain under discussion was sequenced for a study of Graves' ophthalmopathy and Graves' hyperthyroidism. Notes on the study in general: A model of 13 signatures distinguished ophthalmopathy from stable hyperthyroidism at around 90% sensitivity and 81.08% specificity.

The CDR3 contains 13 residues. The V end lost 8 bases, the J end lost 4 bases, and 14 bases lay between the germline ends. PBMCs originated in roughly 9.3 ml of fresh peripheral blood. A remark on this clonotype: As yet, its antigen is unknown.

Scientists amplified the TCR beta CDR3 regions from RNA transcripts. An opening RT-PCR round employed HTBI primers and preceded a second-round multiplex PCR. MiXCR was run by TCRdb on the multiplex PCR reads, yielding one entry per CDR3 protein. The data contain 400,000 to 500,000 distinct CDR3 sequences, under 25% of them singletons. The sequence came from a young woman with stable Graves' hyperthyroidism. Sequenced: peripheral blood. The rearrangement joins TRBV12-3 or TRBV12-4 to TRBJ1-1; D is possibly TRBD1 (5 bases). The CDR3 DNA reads TGTGCCAGCGTAGGGGTCTTTATCACTGAAGCTTTCTTT. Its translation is CASVGVFITEAFF.